These 14 T cell receptor beta chains came from one sample sequenced in a study of shared clonotypes between healthy human individuals. Profiling relied on immunoSEQ multiplex PCR, and the TCRdb table lists in-frame clones only, not all of them. Of hundreds of thousands of clones listed, roughly 92% are singletons. Terminally differentiated effector memory CD45RA+ cells were excluded from the naive CD8 cells, which were CD45RO-negative and positively selected for CCR7. Specimen: naive CD8+ T cells sorted from blood. Source of these receptors: a man younger than 45 in good health.

The chain couples TRBV10-3 to TRBJ2-3, with 11 bases fitting TRBD2. The junction had 9 bases not matched to a gene; V was cut back by 3 bases and J by 4 bases. The V gene's germline CDR1 is ENHRY and CDR2 SYGVKD. CDR3 length: 17 residues. As DNA, the CDR3 is TGTGCCATCAGTGAAACTAGCGGGAGCCTCCAACCAGATACGCAGTATTTT. Protein sequence: CAISETSGSLQPDTQYF.

V usage is TRBV27 and J usage is TRBJ2-1; 9 nucleotides match TRBD1. Germline CDR1 reads MNHEY; CDR2 reads SMNVEV (reference sequence). J gave up 2 bases and V 6 bases, and 8 bases lay outside the gene matches. The CDR3 length is 16 residues. The CDR3 loop reads CASRRPGTGPYNEQFF. CDR3 DNA sequence: TGTGCCAGCAGACGTCCGGGGACAGGGCCCTACAATGAGCAGTTCTTC.

The chain has TRBV13 and TRBJ1-2, with D possibly matching TRBD1 (6 bases). Germline CDR1 PRHDT, CDR2 FYEKMQ (reference sequence). The length of the CDR3 is 17 residues. Trimming removed 5 bases from V and 6 bases from J, with 25 bases in between. In DNA, the CDR3 is TGTGCCAGCAGCCTGCTCCTACTGAAAGGGGGGGGTGATGGCTACACCTTC. Its translation: CASSLLLLKGGGDGYTF. The full variable domain, rest sourced from reference TRBV13 and TRBJ1-2, is AAGVIQSPRHLIKEKRETATLKCYPIPRHDTVYWYQQGPGQDPQFLISFYEKMQSDKGSIPDRFSAQQFSDYHSELNMSSLELGDSALYFCASSLLLLKGGGDGYTFGSGTRLTVV.

This clone came up a few times. The chain carries TRBV6-6 and TRBJ2-1; unclear D gene. V was shortened by 0 bases and J by 6 bases, with 12 bases between the two germline ends. CDR3 length: 15 residues. Germline values: CDR1 MNHNY, CDR2 SVGAGI (reference sequence). The CDR3 loop reads CASSYSREVGNEQFF. In DNA form, the CDR3 reads TGTGCCAGCAGTTACTCGCGAGAGGTTGGCAATGAGCAGTTCTTC.

Concerning this clone: Distinct nucleotide sequences in the sample also encode this CDR3. The rearrangement links TRBV9 to TRBJ1-1, with D unresolved. This CDR3 contains 11 residues. Germline V gives CDR1 SGDLS, CDR2 YYNGEE. V was clipped by 1 base and J by 11 bases, with 9 bases between them. The CDR3 sequence is CASSVRPGAFF. The CDR3 bases are TGTGCCAGCAGCGTAAGGCCGGGGGCTTTCTTT.

The chain carries TRBV15 and TRBJ2-1, with 9 bases identical to TRBD1. The CDR3 spans 15 residues. The V segment lost 3 bases and the J segment 8 bases; nucleotides outside the gene matches: 8. Germline CDR1 is LNHNV and CDR2 is YYDKDF (reference sequence). CDR3 residues: CATSSSRTGDHEQFF. Here the CDR3 DNA reads TGTGCCACCAGCAGTTCACGGACAGGGGACCATGAGCAGTTCTTC.

The chain joins TRBV15 to TRBJ2-5, with 11 nucleotides matching TRBD2. The CDR3 length is 20 residues. J lost 1 base, V lost 4 bases, and 17 bases had no gene match. Germline V CDR1 and CDR2: LNHNV, YYDKDF (reference sequence). This CDR3 is CATSTAPQGLAELSQETQYF. In DNA, the CDR3 is TGTGCCACCAGCACCGCCCCTCAGGGACTAGCGGAATTATCCCAAGAGACCCAGTACTTC.

The chain uses TRBV5-4 and TRBJ2-2; TRBD1 matches 7 bases. Germline CDR1 SGHNT, CDR2 YYREEE (reference sequence). Germline trimming cut 0 bases from V and 7 bases from J; bases unmatched to any gene: 9. The CDR3 contains 16 residues. Here the CDR3 reads CASSLVGQGVDGELFF. CDR3 sequence (DNA): TGTGCCAGCAGCTTGGTGGGCCAGGGGGTCGACGGGGAGCTGTTTTTT. Complete variable domain (other parts from reference TRBV5-4 and TRBJ2-2): ETGVTQSPTHLIKTRGQQVTLRCSSQSGHNTVSWYQQALGQGPQFIFQYYREEENGRGNFPPRFSGLQFPNYSSELNVNALELDDSALYLCASSLVGQGVDGELFFGEGSRLTVL.

The V gene is TRBV28, the J gene TRBJ2-7; perhaps D is TRBD1 or TRBD2 (5 bases each). Germline V gene lookup returns CDR1 MDHEN and CDR2 SYDVKM. Trimming took off 6 bases at V and 4 bases at J, with 25 bases between the two ends. This CDR3 spans 17 amino acids. This CDR3 is CASRPEAGAPDGYEQYF. The CDR3, as DNA: TGTGCCAGCAGACCCGAAGCCGGGGCACCAGACGGGTACGAGCAGTACTTC.

This clone showed up just once. This sample also contains other DNA sequences that code for the same CDR3. This chain links TRBV18 with TRBJ2-7; D might be TRBD1 (6 bases). V lost 3 bases to trimming and J lost 3 bases, with 15 bases between them. CDR1 and CDR2 from the germline V gene are KGHSH and LQKENI. This CDR3 is 15 amino acids long. CDR3 bases: TGTGCCAGCTCACCGTCGGGGACACCGTACTACGAGCAGTACTTC. Amino acid sequence: CASSPSGTPYYEQYF.

V is TRBV7-3 and J is TRBJ2-1; 11 nucleotides match TRBD2. V was clipped by 5 bases and J by 8 bases; unmatched bases: 14. The CDR3 contains 17 residues. Germline CDR1 SGHTA, CDR2 FQGTGA. In DNA, the CDR3 is TGTGCCAGCAGCCCTGACCCCTTACTAGCGGGAGAATATGAGCAGTTCTTC. The encoded protein is CASSPDPLLAGEYEQFF.

The V and J genes are TRBV6-6 and TRBJ1-3; the D is unclear. This CDR3 is built from 15 residues. Trimming left V 4 bases short and J 0 bases short, with 10 bases between. Germline loops: CDR1 MNHNY, CDR2 SVGAGI (reference sequence). The CDR3 DNA follows: TGTGCCAGCAGTTCCGGCGGCCACTCTGGAAACACCATATATTTT. It codes for CASSSGGHSGNTIYF.

The chain is built from TRBV7-2 and TRBJ2-1; D gene ambiguous. This CDR3 contains 17 residues. V lost 1 base and J 0 bases, leaving 13 bases between the germline ends. Per the germline V gene, CDR1 is SGHTA and CDR2 is FQGNSA. For the CDR3, the DNA is TGTGCCAGCAGCTTAGGCCCACTCCTTAGCTCCTACAATGAGCAGTTCTTC. This gives the protein CASSLGPLLSSYNEQFF.

This rearrangement joins TRBV27 to TRBJ2-2, with 9 bases matching TRBD1. Trimming at V came to 0 bases and at J to 8 bases, leaving 7 bases not matched to a gene. The germline CDR1 and CDR2 sequences are MNHEY and SMNVEV (reference sequence). This CDR3 contains 16 residues. CDR3 loop: CASSLSGTGLLGELFF. The CDR3 coding sequence is TGTGCCAGCAGTTTATCTGGGACAGGGTTATTGGGGGAGCTGTTTTTT.